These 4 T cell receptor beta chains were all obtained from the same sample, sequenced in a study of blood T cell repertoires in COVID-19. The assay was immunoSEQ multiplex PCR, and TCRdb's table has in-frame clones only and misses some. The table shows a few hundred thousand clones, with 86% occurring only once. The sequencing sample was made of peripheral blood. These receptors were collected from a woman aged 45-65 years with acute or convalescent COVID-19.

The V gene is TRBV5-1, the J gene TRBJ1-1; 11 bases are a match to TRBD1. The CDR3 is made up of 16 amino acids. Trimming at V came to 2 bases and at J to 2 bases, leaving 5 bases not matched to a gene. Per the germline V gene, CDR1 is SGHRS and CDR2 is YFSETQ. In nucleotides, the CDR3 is TGCGCCAGCAGCTTTACCGGGACAGGGGGTAACACTGAAGCTTTCTTT. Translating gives CASSFTGTGGNTEAFF.

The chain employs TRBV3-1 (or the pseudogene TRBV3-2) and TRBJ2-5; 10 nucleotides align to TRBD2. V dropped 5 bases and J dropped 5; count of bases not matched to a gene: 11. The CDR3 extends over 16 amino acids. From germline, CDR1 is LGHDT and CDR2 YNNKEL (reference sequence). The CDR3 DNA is TGTGCCAGCAGCGTAAGGGCTAGCGGGGGCCGGGAGACCCAGTACTTC. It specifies CASSVRASGGRETQYF.

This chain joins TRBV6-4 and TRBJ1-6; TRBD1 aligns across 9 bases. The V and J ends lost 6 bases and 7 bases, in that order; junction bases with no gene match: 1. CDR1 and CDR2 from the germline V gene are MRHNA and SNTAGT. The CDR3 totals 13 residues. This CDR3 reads CASRDRGNSPLHF. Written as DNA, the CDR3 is TGTGCCAGCAGGGACAGGGGAAATTCACCCCTCCACTTT.

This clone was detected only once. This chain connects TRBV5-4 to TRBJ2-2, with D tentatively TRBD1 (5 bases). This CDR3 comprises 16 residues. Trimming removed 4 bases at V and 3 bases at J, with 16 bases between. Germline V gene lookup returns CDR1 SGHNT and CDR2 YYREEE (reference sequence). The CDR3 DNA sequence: TGTGCCAGCAGCGACCCCAGGGATGTGTACACCGGGGAGCTGTTTTTT. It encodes CASSDPRDVYTGELFF. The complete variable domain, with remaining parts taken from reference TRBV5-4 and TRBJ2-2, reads ETGVTQSPTHLIKTRGQQVTLRCSSQSGHNTVSWYQQALGQGPQFIFQYYREEENGRGNFPPRFSGLQFPNYSSELNVNALELDDSALYLCASSDPRDVYTGELFFGEGSRLTVL.